Described below is a single T cell receptor (beta chain) sequence and its context. Its antigen is as yet unknown. This record belongs to a study of pediatric ulcerative colitis. Study-wide findings and caveats: Ulcerative colitis patients shared more blood-rectal clones than controls.

Controls had normal endoscopy and no IBD diagnosis within a year. This was a survey-level run. Each sample received Survey-level depth of up to 500,000 reads. Profiling relied on immunoSEQ multiplex PCR, and the TCRdb table lists in-frame clones only, not all of them. The sample lists roughly 54,000 clones; over 80% were seen once. The sequenced material came from blood. This clonotype originated in a boy aged 5-17 years who was a control in a study of pediatric ulcerative colitis.

The chain's CDR3 is CASSDSGRGDTDTQYF. The CDR3 coding sequence is TGTGCCAGCAGTGACTCGGGGCGGGGGGACACAGATACGCAGTATTTT. The chain links TRBV6-4 to TRBJ2-3; 8 nucleotides match TRBD2. The germline V gene encodes CDR1 MRHNA and CDR2 SNTAGT. CDR3 length: 16 amino acids. Germline trimming cut 0 bases from V and 2 bases from J; bases unmatched to any gene: 4.